Listed here are 30 T cell receptor beta chains from one sample, sequenced in a study of shared clonotypes between healthy human individuals. TCRdb's table, derived via immunoSEQ multiplex PCR, lists solely in-frame clones and lacks some. The sample lists about 1,800,000 clones, over 85% occurring once. Naive CD8 populations comprised CD45RO-negative cells positively selected for CCR7, excluding terminally differentiated effector memory CD45RA+ cells. Sequencing used naive CD8+ T cells sorted from blood. Receptors were obtained from a man between 18 and 35 years old in good health.

This chain links TRBV27 with TRBJ2-7; perhaps TRBD1 as D (5 bases). Looked up from germline, CDR1 is MNHEY and CDR2 is SMNVEV (reference sequence). This CDR3 is built from 14 residues. V was cut by 3 bases and J by 2 bases, with 11 bases left in between. For the CDR3, the DNA is TGTGCCAGCAGTTTTGACAGTCAGACCTACGAGCAGTACTTC. As protein: CASSFDSQTYEQYF.

V usage is TRBV5-1 and J usage is TRBJ2-5; 7 nucleotides line up with TRBD1. Germline trimming cut 0 bases from V and 5 bases from J; bases unmatched to any gene: 7. The CDR3 is 15 amino acids. Germline V gene data show CDR1 as SGHRS and CDR2 as YFSETQ. The CDR3, as DNA: TGCGCCAGCAGCTTGGAAGGGGGCCATAGGGAGACCCAGTACTTC. The encoded protein is CASSLEGGHRETQYF.

The chain joins TRBV7-9 to TRBJ2-2; D gene unclear. V was cut by 5 bases and J by 2 bases, with 12 bases left in between. Germline lookup yields CDR1 SEHNR and CDR2 FQNEAQ (reference sequence). This CDR3 is 15 amino acids long. The chain's CDR3 is CASSDVSKNTGELFF. As DNA, the CDR3 is TGTGCCAGCAGCGACGTTTCCAAAAACACCGGGGAGCTGTTTTTT. Variable domain in full (rest from reference TRBV7-9 and TRBJ2-2): DTGVSQNPRHKITKRGQNVTFRCDPISEHNRLYWYRQTLGQGPEFLTYFQNEAQLEKSRLLSDRFSAERPKGSFSTLEIQRTEQGDSAMYLCASSDVSKNTGELFFGEGSRLTVL.

The table lists this clone with a count of one. The CDR3 region is CASSLGGRGSYEQYF. The CDR3 nucleotides are TGTGCCAGCAGCTTAGGTGGACGCGGATCCTACGAGCAGTACTTC. The V gene is TRBV13, the J gene TRBJ2-7; no clear D gene. This CDR3 comprises 15 residues. The germline CDR1 and CDR2 sequences are PRHDT and FYEKMQ (reference sequence). V lost 0 bases to trimming and J lost 1 base, with 10 bases between them. Full variable domain (missing parts from reference TRBV13 and TRBJ2-7): AAGVIQSPRHLIKEKRETATLKCYPIPRHDTVYWYQQGPGQDPQFLISFYEKMQSDKGSIPDRFSAQQFSDYHSELNMSSLELGDSALYFCASSLGGRGSYEQYFGPGTRLTVT.

The chain uses TRBV27 and TRBJ2-7; possibly TRBD1 for D (6 bases). The CDR3 has 15 amino acids. Trimming took 0 bases from V and 2 from J, leaving 11 bases between them. Germline V gene lookup returns CDR1 MNHEY and CDR2 SMNVEV (reference sequence). CDR3 region: CASSLSDSLAYEQYF. The DNA of the CDR3 is TGTGCCAGCAGTTTATCGGACAGCCTGGCCTACGAGCAGTACTTC.

The CDR3 DNA reads TGTGCCAGCGGAGGGGGCCTTAATGAAAAACTGTTTTTT. Amino acids: CASGGGLNEKLFF. The V gene is TRBV6-1, the J gene TRBJ1-4; TRBD1 matches 7 bases. The CDR3 is made up of 13 amino acids. The trim removed 8 bases at V and 4 bases at J, leaving 4 bases unmatched. Germline V gene sequence: CDR1 MNHNS, CDR2 SASEGT.

V gene TRBV6-4 combines with J gene TRBJ1-4, with 8 bases that match TRBD1. With 6 bases clipped from V and 5 bases from J, the junction kept 8 bases outside the gene matches. Germline CDR1 reads MRHNA; CDR2 reads SNTAGT. This CDR3 has 15 residues. Written as DNA, the CDR3 is TGTGCCAGCAGCCACCGGGACAGGCGGAATGAAAAACTGTTTTTT. Protein sequence: CASSHRDRRNEKLFF.

The chain couples TRBV5-6 to TRBJ2-7; D remains ambiguous. V was shortened by 2 bases and J by 2 bases, with 8 bases between the two germline ends. CDR3 length: 13 amino acids. CDR1 and CDR2 (germline): SGHDT, YYEEEE. The CDR3 reads CASSFRFTYEQYF. In DNA form, the CDR3 reads TGTGCCAGCAGCTTCCGGTTCACCTACGAGCAGTACTTC.

This clone was seen once. The V gene is TRBV19, the J gene TRBJ1-1; TRBD1 might be the D (5 bases). Germline CDR1 reads LNHDA; CDR2 reads SQIVND (reference sequence). V was clipped by 0 bases and J by 4 bases, with 18 bases between them. The CDR3 length is 17 residues. CDR3 sequence: CASSIDPPGLGLTEAFF. The CDR3 DNA reads TGTGCCAGTAGTATAGATCCTCCGGGACTGGGGCTCACTGAAGCTTTCTTT.

The table lists this clone with a few counts. CDR3 nucleotides: TGTGCCAGCAGCTTAGACCCAGGCTCTAATGGCTACACCTTC. This encodes CASSLDPGSNGYTF. The genes are TRBV7-2 and TRBJ1-2, with D uncertain. Germline values: CDR1 SGHTA, CDR2 FQGNSA. Trimming removed 1 base at V and 6 bases at J, with 12 bases between. The CDR3 has 14 amino acids.

This chain uses TRBV5-1 with TRBJ2-7; D unclear. The CDR3 is made up of 13 amino acids. Germline CDR1 is SGHRS and CDR2 is YFSETQ. Trimming took off 4 bases at V and 2 bases at J, with 10 bases between the two ends. This chain's CDR3 is CASSVDGTYEQYF. DNA for the CDR3: TGCGCCAGCAGCGTGGACGGAACCTACGAGCAGTACTTC.

This clone was observed a single time. The J gene is TRBJ1-3, the V gene TRBV13, with D unresolved. V dropped 1 base and J dropped 2 bases, with 3 bases sitting between them. The CDR3 is made up of 13 amino acids. Germline CDR1 and CDR2: PRHDT and FYEKMQ (reference sequence). The CDR3 loop is CASSLDAGNTIYF. Here the CDR3 DNA reads TGTGCCAGCAGCTTAGACGCTGGAAACACCATATATTTT.

This clone was found once. The genes are TRBV5-6 and TRBJ2-7, with TRBD2 matching over 12 bases. The CDR3 contains 13 residues. Germline CDR1 reads SGHDT; CDR2 reads YYEEEE. J was trimmed by 7 bases and V by 4 bases; bases with no gene match: 3. CDR3 loop: CASSGLAGREQYF. The CDR3 region has the DNA TGTGCCAGCAGCGGACTAGCGGGGCGGGAGCAGTACTTC. Full variable domain (missing parts from reference TRBV5-6 and TRBJ2-7): DAGVTQSPTHLIKTRGQQVTLRCSPKSGHDTVSWYQQALGQGPQFIFQYYEEEERQRGNFPDRFSGHQFPNYSSELNVNALLLGDSALYLCASSGLAGREQYFGPGTRLTVT.

V and J are TRBV7-8 and TRBJ1-5; possible D gene TRBD1, 5 bases. V shed 5 bases and J shed 4 bases, with 18 bases lying between them. Per germline, CDR1 SGHVS and CDR2 FQNEAQ. The CDR3 length is 16 residues. This CDR3 is CASSANAGLGNQPQHF. The CDR3 DNA reads TGTGCCAGCAGCGCGAATGCAGGGCTGGGTAATCAGCCCCAGCATTTT.

The chain combines TRBV27 with TRBJ2-6; D call uncertain. There are 17 residues in the CDR3. Germline CDR1 reads MNHEY; CDR2 reads SMNVEV (reference sequence). V was pared by 3 bases and J by 0 bases, with 12 bases between. DNA for the CDR3: TGTGCCAGCAGTTTCGGTATATCAAGCTCTGGGGCCAACGTCCTGACTTTC. This encodes CASSFGISSSGANVLTF. Full variable domain (missing parts from reference TRBV27 and TRBJ2-6): EAQVTQNPRYLITVTGKKLTVTCSQNMNHEYMSWYRQDPGLGLRQIYYSMNVEVTDKGDVPEGYKVSRKEKRNFPLILESPSPNQTSLYFCASSFGISSSGANVLTFGAGSRLTVL.

This clone showed up just once. V gene TRBV29-1 combines with J gene TRBJ2-3; 9 bases line up with TRBD1. The CDR3 has 15 amino acids. After removal of 7 bases from V and 2 bases from J, the junction contained 10 bases not matched to a gene. The germline gives CDR1 SQVTM, CDR2 ANQGSEA. DNA of the CDR3: TGCAGCGCAACGGCGACAGGGGGGTACACAGATACGCAGTATTTT. Translated: CSATATGGYTDTQYF.

This chain connects TRBV4-1 to TRBJ2-2; the match to TRBD1 covers 10 bases. The germline V gene has CDR1 MGHRA and CDR2 YSYEKL. V trimming: 4 bases; J trimming: 5 bases; junction bases outside the gene matches: 7. CDR3 length: 16 residues. Here the CDR3 reads CASSPLDRGRTGELFF. The CDR3 region has the DNA TGCGCCAGCAGCCCCCTCGACAGGGGGCGGACCGGGGAGCTGTTTTTT.

The chain recombines TRBV6-6 with TRBJ2-5; 9 bases match TRBD2. Germline CDR1 MNHNY, CDR2 SVGAGI (reference sequence). The junction had 6 bases not matched to a gene; V was cut back by 6 bases and J by 1 base. This CDR3 region has 15 residues. In nucleotides, the CDR3 is TGTGCCAGCAGCCAAAGCGGGGGGAGCCAAGAGACCCAGTACTTC. It translates to CASSQSGGSQETQYF.

The rearrangement joins TRBV4-1 to TRBJ1-2; 9 nucleotides agree with TRBD1. This CDR3 is 16 amino acids long. Unmatched junction bases numbered 10, after V lost 0 bases and J lost 8 bases. CDR1 and CDR2 from the germline V gene are MGHRA and YSYEKL. Written as DNA, the CDR3 is TGCGCCAGCAGCCAAGAACCGGGACAGGGTAAGGGGGGCTACACCTTC. This translates into CASSQEPGQGKGGYTF.

The genes are TRBV27 and TRBJ2-7, with D perhaps TRBD1 (6 bases). The germline V gene encodes CDR1 MNHEY and CDR2 SMNVEV (reference sequence). The CDR3 contains 17 residues. With 6 bases removed from V and 3 bases from J, the gap between germline ends came to 24 bases. CDR3 nucleotide sequence: TGTGCCAGCAGCTTACACCCTCCGGGACACGAATACTACGAGCAGTACTTC. It specifies CASSLHPPGHEYYEQYF.

The rearrangement links TRBV5-1 to TRBJ2-1; the D is unclear. The CDR3 is 13 residues long. V shed 0 bases and J shed 8 bases, with 9 bases lying between them. Germline-derived CDR1 and CDR2 are SGHRS and YFSETQ. The CDR3 spells CASSLAQVDEQFF. CDR3 in DNA: TGCGCCAGCAGCTTGGCGCAGGTCGATGAGCAGTTCTTC.

The chain is built from TRBV11-2 and TRBJ2-7, with unresolved D. Germline lookup yields CDR1 SGHAT and CDR2 FQNNGV. This CDR3 contains 15 residues. Trimming pared 0 bases from V and 3 bases from J, leaving 12 bases between. CDR3 bases: TGTGCCAGCAGCTTAGATCGGTCCGATTACTACGAGCAGTACTTC. It codes for CASSLDRSDYYEQYF.

On this clone: At the DNA level, this CDR3 is encoded by other sequences in the same sample as well. The chain carries TRBV4-1 and TRBJ2-3; D unresolved. The CDR3 has 13 amino acids. CDR1 is MGHRA and CDR2 is YSYEKL in the germline V gene. V was pared by 4 bases and J by 3 bases, with 8 bases between. The DNA for the CDR3 is TGCGCCAGCAGCCCACCCGGGACAGATACGCAGTATTTT. Translated: CASSPPGTDTQYF.

The CDR3: CASSDLAGFGDTQYF. The CDR3 DNA is TGTGCCAGCAGTGATCTTGCGGGGTTCGGAGATACGCAGTATTTT. The chain recombines TRBV2 with TRBJ2-3, with D tentatively TRBD2 (6 bases). CDR1 is SNHLY, CDR2 FYNNEI, per germline. The CDR3 length is 15 residues. The ends were cut back, 3 bases at V and 5 bases at J, with 15 bases in the middle. Full variable domain (outside the CDR3, taken from reference TRBV2 and TRBJ2-3): EPEVTQTPSHQVTQMGQEVILRCVPISNHLYFYWYRQILGQKVEFLVSFYNNEISEKSEIFDDQFSVERPDGSNFTLKIRSTKLEDSAMYFCASSDLAGFGDTQYFGPGTRLTVL.

The genes are TRBV2 and TRBJ2-1; D is ambiguous. From germline, CDR1 is SNHLY and CDR2 FYNNEI. The CDR3 is 15 amino acids. Trimming shortened V by 3 bases and J by 2 bases, and 11 bases separated the two germline ends. CDR3 loop: CASSETSIAYNEQFF. The CDR3, as DNA: TGTGCCAGCAGTGAGACATCAATCGCCTACAATGAGCAGTTCTTC.

The chain combines TRBV13 with TRBJ1-1, with TRBD1 identical over 10 bases. V trimming: 4 bases; J trimming: 3 bases; junction bases outside the gene matches: 20. Germline CDR1 reads PRHDT; CDR2 reads FYEKMQ (reference sequence). The CDR3 loop spans 20 amino acids. CDR3 amino acids: CASSSVAGTGANTGYTEAFF. DNA of the CDR3: TGTGCCAGCAGCTCCGTAGCCGGGACAGGGGCGAATACCGGGTACACTGAAGCTTTCTTT.

The chain uses TRBV19 and TRBJ2-1, with D possibly being TRBD2 (5 bases). Between the trimmed V and J ends, which lost 4 bases and 2 bases, there was a span of 15 bases. Germline CDR1 reads LNHDA; CDR2 reads SQIVND (reference sequence). The CDR3 spans 16 residues. The CDR3 sequence is CASSRESPRPYNEQFF. The CDR3 region has the DNA TGTGCCAGTAGTAGGGAGTCGCCGCGCCCCTACAATGAGCAGTTCTTC.

The rearrangement joins TRBV4-3 to TRBJ1-1; D not resolved. The CDR3 covers 15 residues. V shed 0 bases and J shed 0 bases, with 8 bases lying between them. CDR1 LGHNA and CDR2 YSLEER come from the germline V gene. The CDR3 protein is CASSQEPGVNTEAFF. In nucleotides, the CDR3 is TGCGCCAGCAGCCAAGAACCAGGTGTGAACACTGAAGCTTTCTTT.

CDR3 sequence reads: CASSLTDQRRQGAYNEQFF. DNA for the CDR3: TGTGCCAGCAGCTTAACCGACCAAAGACGTCAGGGGGCCTACAATGAGCAGTTCTTC. The V call is TRBV13, the J call TRBJ2-1, with 7 bases matching TRBD1. Germline values: CDR1 PRHDT, CDR2 FYEKMQ (reference sequence). Unmatched junction bases numbered 15, after V lost 2 bases and J lost 2 bases. This CDR3 has 19 amino acids.

The genes are TRBV4-2 and TRBJ1-5; no reliable D call. This CDR3 is built from 15 residues. The V and J ends lost 1 base and 3 bases respectively, with 10 bases between them. Per germline, CDR1 LGHNA and CDR2 YNFKEQ. CDR3 coding DNA: TGTGCCAGCAGCCAAGCCGGGCAGTTCAATCAGCCCCAGCATTTT. Residues: CASSQAGQFNQPQHF.